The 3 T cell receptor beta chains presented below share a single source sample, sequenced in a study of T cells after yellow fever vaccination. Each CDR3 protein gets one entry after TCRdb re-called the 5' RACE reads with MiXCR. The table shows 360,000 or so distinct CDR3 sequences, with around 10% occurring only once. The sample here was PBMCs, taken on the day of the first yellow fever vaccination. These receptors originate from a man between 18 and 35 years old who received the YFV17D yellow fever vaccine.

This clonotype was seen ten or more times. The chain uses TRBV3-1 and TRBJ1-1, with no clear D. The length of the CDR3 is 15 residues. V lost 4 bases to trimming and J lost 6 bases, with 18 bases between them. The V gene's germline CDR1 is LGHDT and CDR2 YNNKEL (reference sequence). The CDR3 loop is CASSLPGSGGPEAFF. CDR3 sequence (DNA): TGTGCCAGCAGCCTCCCGGGAAGCGGAGGACCTGAAGCTTTCTTT.

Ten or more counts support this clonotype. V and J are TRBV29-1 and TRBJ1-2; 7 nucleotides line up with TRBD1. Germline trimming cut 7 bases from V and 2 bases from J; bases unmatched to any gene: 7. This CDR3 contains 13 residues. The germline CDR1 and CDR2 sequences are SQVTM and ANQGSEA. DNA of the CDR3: TGCAGCGCCTTGGGACAGACGAACTATGGCTACACCTTC. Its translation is CSALGQTNYGYTF.

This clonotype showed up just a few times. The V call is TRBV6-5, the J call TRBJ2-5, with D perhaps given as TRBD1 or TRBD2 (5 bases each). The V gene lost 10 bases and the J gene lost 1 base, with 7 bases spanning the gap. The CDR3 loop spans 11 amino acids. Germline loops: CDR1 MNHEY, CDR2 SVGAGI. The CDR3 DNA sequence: TGTGCCACGGGGCGCCAAGAGACCCAGTACTTC. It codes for CATGRQETQYF.